The 17 T cell receptor beta chains in this list originate from one sample, sequenced in a study of Graves' ophthalmopathy and Graves' hyperthyroidism. RNA served as the template for amplifying TCR beta CDR3 regions. The first round was an RT-PCR with HTBI primers, and the second round was a multiplex PCR. Each CDR3 protein gets one entry after TCRdb re-called the multiplex PCR reads with MiXCR. The sample has 650,000 to 900,000 distinct CDR3 sequences; roughly 41% are singletons. The sequenced material came from peripheral blood. The receptors here all came from an adult man with Graves' ophthalmopathy.

This clonotype was detected many times. The chain uses TRBV19 and TRBJ1-2, with D tentatively TRBD1 (6 bases). Germline V gene sequence: CDR1 LNHDA, CDR2 SQIVND (reference sequence). V lost 6 bases, J lost 3 bases, and 11 bases lay in between. The CDR3 covers 13 residues. The CDR3 reads CASRGARDYGYTF. In DNA, the CDR3 is TGTGCCAGTAGGGGGGCACGGGACTATGGCTACACCTTC.

The chain carries TRBV4-3 and TRBJ1-4; 7 nucleotides agree with TRBD1. This CDR3 region has 15 residues. V lost 1 base and J lost 5; bases outside the gene matches: 4. Germline V gene sequence: CDR1 LGHNA, CDR2 YSLEER. The CDR3 is CASSQARGVNEKLFF. CDR3 nucleotide sequence: TGCGCCAGCAGCCAAGCCAGGGGGGTCAATGAAAAACTGTTTTTT.

This clonotype appeared many times. V usage is TRBV24-1 and J usage is TRBJ2-5; 9 bases map to TRBD1. The germline gives CDR1 KGHDR, CDR2 SFDVKD. This CDR3 is built from 15 residues. After removal of 5 bases from V and 4 bases from J, the junction contained 7 bases not matched to a gene. In DNA, the CDR3 is TGTGCCACCAGTGTCCCGACAGGGGGAGGAGAGACCCAGTACTTC. This sequence encodes CATSVPTGGGETQYF.

The gene calls are TRBV2 and TRBJ1-5; 10 bases line up with TRBD1. CDR3 length: 15 residues. Germline loops: CDR1 SNHLY, CDR2 FYNNEI. V lost 8 bases and J lost 7; bases outside the gene matches: 11. The CDR3 spells CASSPGQGSGQPQHF. For the CDR3, the DNA is TGTGCCAGCTCACCGGGACAGGGGAGCGGACAGCCCCAGCATTTT.

This clonotype was found a few times. The chain couples TRBV12-3 or TRBV12-4 to TRBJ2-7; D is undetermined. The V gene lost 2 bases and the J gene lost 2 bases, with 10 bases spanning the gap. The length of the CDR3 is 14 residues. CDR3 coding DNA: TGTGCCAGCAGTTTATCCCCCGCAGCCTACGAGCAGTACTTC. Its translation is CASSLSPAAYEQYF.

This clonotype was seen ten or more times. V and J are TRBV7-2 and TRBJ1-2; D may be TRBD1 (6 bases). Germline V gives CDR1 SGHTA, CDR2 FQGNSA. This CDR3 comprises 14 residues. Trimming took off 6 bases at V and 4 bases at J, with 15 bases between the two ends. The CDR3 bases are TGTGCCAGCAGACCAGGGGTCGAGGGCTATGGCTACACCTTC. As protein: CASRPGVEGYGYTF.

This clonotype was counted only a few times. The junction shows a germline mismatch at one end, possibly a read error. The chain has TRBV7-9 and TRBJ1-4; D is perhaps TRBD1 (5 bases). This CDR3 spans 16 amino acids. Germline V gene data show CDR1 as SEHNR and CDR2 as FQNEAQ (reference sequence). The CDR3 DNA is TGCGCCAGCAGCCAAGGGGCAGTTCAGAGGGGTGAAAAACTGTTTTTT. Amino acids: CASSQGAVQRGEKLFF.

This clonotype appeared many times. The rearrangement uses TRBV15 and TRBJ1-2; 10 bases fit TRBD1. The CDR3 loop spans 14 amino acids. CDR1 is LNHNV, CDR2 YYDKDF, per germline (reference sequence). Losses at the gene ends were 3 bases for V and 4 bases for J; bases not matched to a gene: 2. CDR3 amino acids: CATSRTGGGYGYTF. The CDR3 DNA sequence: TGTGCCACCAGCAGGACAGGGGGCGGCTATGGCTACACCTTC.

This clonotype was found a few times. J is TRBJ2-2 and V is TRBV5-4; 8 bases are shared with TRBD1. The trim removed 7 bases at V and 5 bases at J, leaving 4 bases unmatched. Germline V lookup: CDR1 SGHNT, CDR2 YYREEE (reference sequence). The CDR3 covers 13 residues. CDR3 in DNA: TGTGCCAGCGGCGACAGGGGAACCGGGGAGCTGTTTTTT. This encodes CASGDRGTGELFF.

The chain has TRBV29-1 and TRBJ1-1; D remains unclear. V was clipped by 8 bases and J by 0 bases, with 10 bases between them. CDR1 and CDR2 (germline): SQVTM, ANQGSEA. This CDR3 region has 12 residues. The CDR3 nucleotides are TGCAGCTTATGGGTGATGAACACTGAAGCTTTCTTT. It specifies CSLWVMNTEAFF.

As concerns this clonotype: Germline and junction disagree at one end, which may indicate a read error. The rearrangement joins TRBV7-2 to TRBJ2-7; TRBD2 matches 10 bases. CDR1 is SGHTA and CDR2 is FQGNSA in the germline V gene. The CDR3 totals 15 residues. The CDR3 loop is CASSQVTSGAYEQYF. The CDR3 DNA sequence: TGCGCCAGCAGCCAAGTTACTAGCGGGGCCTACGAGCAGTACTTC.

Points on this clonotype: A much bigger clone sits one base away, suggesting this may be a read error. Since no conserved phenylalanine or tryptophan closes the CDR3, a read error is the likely cause. This sequence joins TRBV29-1 and TRBJ2-7, with 7 bases matching TRBD2. Germline V lookup: CDR1 SQVTM, CDR2 ANQGSEA. After removal of 0 bases from V and 2 bases from J, the junction contained 4 bases not matched to a gene. The CDR3 runs to 14 residues. The CDR3 sequence is CSVEDRGEAYEQYL. The CDR3, as DNA: TGCAGCGTTGAAGATCGGGGGGAAGCCTACGAGCAGTACCTC.

This clonotype was seen ten or more times. The V call is TRBV7-9, the J call TRBJ2-7, with TRBD1 matching over 9 bases. This CDR3 comprises 13 residues. Trimming cost V 4 bases and J 7 bases; bases outside gene matches: 5. Germline CDR1 and CDR2: SEHNR and FQNEAQ (reference sequence). Here the CDR3 DNA reads TGTGCCAGCAGCTACCGGACAGGGGATGAGCAGTACTTC. It is translated as CASSYRTGDEQYF.

This clonotype was picked up many times. The V gene is TRBV7-2, the J gene TRBJ1-6, with unresolved D. Trimming took off 2 bases at V and 0 bases at J, with 11 bases between the two ends. The CDR3 has 17 residues. Per germline, CDR1 SGHTA and CDR2 FQGNSA. In nucleotides, the CDR3 is TGTGCCAGCAGCTTATACGGGCGAAGCTCCTATAATTCACCCCTCCACTTT. This translates into CASSLYGRSSYNSPLHF.

This clonotype was seen ten or more times. V gene TRBV18 combines with J gene TRBJ1-1; D gene uncertain. CDR3 length equals 13 residues. V gave up 8 bases and J gave up 1 base, with 11 bases separating them. Germline V gene sequence: CDR1 KGHSH, CDR2 LQKENI. The DNA of the CDR3 is TGTGCCAGCAGCCCGACTGAGAACACTGAAGCTTTCTTT. It encodes CASSPTENTEAFF.

This clonotype was picked up a small number of times. This chain links TRBV20-1 with TRBJ2-7; D ambiguous. This CDR3 has 13 residues. Trimming removed 0 bases at V and 5 bases at J, with 11 bases between. Germline lookup yields CDR1 DFQATT and CDR2 SNEGSKA (reference sequence). CDR3 bases: TGCAGTGCTAGAGAGGTTGGGTGGGACGAGCAGTACTTC. It translates to CSAREVGWDEQYF.

This clonotype appeared a single time. The chain couples TRBV29-1 to TRBJ2-3; D unresolved. The CDR3 covers 13 residues. The V end was cut by 7 bases, the J end by 0 bases, with 11 bases between. Germline V lookup: CDR1 SQVTM, CDR2 ANQGSEA. CDR3 region: CSAEPRSTDTQYF. Here the CDR3 DNA reads TGCAGCGCCGAACCCAGGAGCACAGATACGCAGTATTTT.